Listed here are 4 T cell receptor beta chains from one sample, sequenced in a study of T-cell memory formation after mild COVID-19. From the 5' RACE reads, TCRdb called clonotypes with MiXCR, one entry per CDR3 protein. The sample lists about 560,000 distinct CDR3 sequences; less than 25% were seen once. The sequencing sample was made of PBMCs or a T cell subset sorted from them (not recorded which). All receptors derive from an adult woman who had mild COVID-19 (a few samples of this study predate the infection). Cell type and time point are not known.

J is TRBJ2-1 and V is TRBV11-2, with no clear D. CDR1 is SGHAT and CDR2 is FQNNGV in the germline V gene. The CDR3 consists of 14 residues. V was clipped by 3 bases and J by 9 bases, with 15 bases between them. This CDR3 reads CASSFLGPLGEQFF. Written as DNA, the CDR3 is TGTGCCAGCAGCTTTTTGGGCCCTCTTGGTGAGCAGTTCTTC.

The chain couples TRBV6-6 to TRBJ2-1; 9 nucleotides agree with TRBD2. The CDR3 is made up of 16 amino acids. Germline-derived CDR1 and CDR2 are MNHNY and SVGAGI (reference sequence). After removal of 1 base from V and 5 bases from J, the junction contained 6 bases not matched to a gene. This chain's CDR3 is CASSYLLASGDNEQFF. CDR3 sequence (DNA): TGTGCCAGCAGTTACTTGTTGGCTAGCGGGGACAATGAGCAGTTCTTC.

The table lists this clonotype with a few counts. The chain combines TRBV7-3 with TRBJ2-5; D is ambiguous. The V end was cut by 0 bases, the J end by 4 bases, with 12 bases between. CDR1 SGHTA and CDR2 FQGTGA come from the germline V gene. This CDR3 spans 15 amino acids. This CDR3 is CASSLTRGPVETQYF. CDR3 in DNA: TGTGCCAGCAGCTTAACCCGTGGGCCTGTAGAGACCCAGTACTTC.

This rearrangement joins TRBV19 to TRBJ2-7; either TRBD1 or TRBD2 may fit D (5 bases each). V lost 3 bases, J lost 2 bases, and 11 bases lay in between. This CDR3 contains 14 residues. The germline V gene encodes CDR1 LNHDA and CDR2 SQIVND (reference sequence). The DNA of the CDR3 is TGTGCCAGTAGTATGTGGGGGTCCGCCTACGAGCAGTACTTC. This translates into CASSMWGSAYEQYF. Looking up the rest from reference TRBV19 and TRBJ2-7 gives the full variable domain: DGGITQSPKYLFRKEGQNVTLSCEQNLNHDAMYWYRQDPGQGLRLIYYSQIVNDFQKGDIAEGYSVSREKKESFPLTVTSAQKNPTAFYLCASSMWGSAYEQYFGPGTRLTVT.